The rows below give T cell receptor beta chains drawn from one sample of a study of T-cell memory formation after mild COVID-19. Using its own MiXCR run on the 5' RACE reads, TCRdb lists one record per CDR3 protein. The table records around 510,000 distinct CDR3 sequences, roughly 22% of them present only once. Sequenced input: PBMCs or a T cell subset sorted from them (not recorded which). These receptors were taken from an adult woman who had mild COVID-19 (a few samples of this study predate the infection). Cell type and time point are not known. CDR3s include the opening cysteine and the closing phenylalanine or tryptophan. A D gene is named only where the DNA matches it firmly. Clone size is given for some rows only: seen once, a few or many times, or a class if the clone is expanded.

>-|few|TRBV9|TRBJ1-2
TGTGCCAGCAGCCCTCCTGTGGAGTCTCCGAACTATGGCTACACCTTC
CASSPPVESPNYGYTF
>TRBD1|-|TRBV5-1|TRBJ1-1
TGCGCCAGCAGCCCCGTCCCGGGACAGGGACGCACTGAAGCTTTCTTT
CASSPVPGQGRTEAFF
>TRBD1|-|TRBV24-1|TRBJ1-5
TGTGCCACCAGTGATTTGCGTATAGGACAGGGGTCCTATCGCAATCAGCCCCAGCATTTT
CATSDLRIGQGSYRNQPQHF
>-|many|TRBV15|TRBJ1-1
TGTGCCACCAGCAGATCAGGGGACACTGAAGCTTTCTTT
CATSRSGDTEAFF
>TRBD1|-|TRBV7-6|TRBJ2-2
TGTGCCAGCAGCATGACAGGGGGTAGGACCGGGGAGCTGTTTTTT
CASSMTGGRTGELFF
>-|few|TRBV12-3/TRBV12-4|TRBJ1-5
TGTGCCAGCAGTTTCGCCGGCAATCAGCCCCAGCATTTT
CASSFAGNQPQHF
>-|-|TRBV5-4|TRBJ2-6
TGTGCCAGCAGAGCGCAGGGATCTGGGGCCAACGTCCTGACTTTC
CASRAQGSGANVLTF
>-|few|TRBV15|TRBJ2-5
TGTGCCACCCGGACTCGCGAACAAGAGACCCAGTACTTC
CATRTREQETQYF
>-|-|TRBV5-1|TRBJ2-7
TGCGCCAGCAGCTTGGGGAGGCCACCCTACGAGCAGTACTTC
CASSLGRPPYEQYF
>-|-|TRBV7-3|TRBJ1-2
TGTGCCAGCAGCTTCCCCAAACCTGATGGCTACACCTTC
CASSFPKPDGYTF
>-|-|TRBV27|TRBJ1-6
TGTGCCAGCAAAACAAACAGGGAGGGGGATTCACCCCTCCACTTT
CASKTNREGDSPLHF
>TRBD1|few|TRBV29-1|TRBJ1-5
TGCAGCGTCCAGGGGGGTATTGGCCAGCCCCAGCATTTT
CSVQGGIGQPQHF
>TRBD1|-|TRBV30|TRBJ2-7
TGTGCCTGGAGTCTGGGGACAGGGGGCTACGAGCAGTACTTC
CAWSLGTGGYEQYF
>TRBD1|-|TRBV5-1|TRBJ2-5
TGCGCCAGCAGCTCACTGACAGGGGGCGAGACCCAGTACTTC
CASSSLTGGETQYF
>-|-|TRBV5-1|TRBJ1-1
TGCGCCAGCAGACTAATTACAACGTCCGGGGCTGAAGCTTTCTTT
CASRLITTSGAEAFF
>-|-|TRBV2|TRBJ2-1
TGTGCCAGCAGTGACAGGGGCTCCTACAATGAGCAGTTCTTC
CASSDRGSYNEQFF
>TRBD1|-|TRBV7-2|TRBJ1-2
TGTGCCAGCACCGAGGGGGCGCGGGTCTATGGCTACACCTTC
CASTEGARVYGYTF
>-|-|TRBV7-8|TRBJ1-1
TGTGCCAGCAGCTTAGCGGAAGGGGCTGAAGCTTTCTTT
CASSLAEGAEAFF
>TRBD2|-|TRBV3-1|TRBJ2-3
TGTGCCAGCAGCCAAGGGACTAGCGGTATCGCAGATACGCAGTATTTT
CASSQGTSGIADTQYF
>TRBD1|-|TRBV24-1|TRBJ1-2
TGTGCCACCAGAGCCGGGACAGACTATGGCTACACCTTC
CATRAGTDYGYTF
>-|-|TRBV10-3|TRBJ2-7
TGTGCCATCAGTGAAAAAAACGAGCAGTACTTC
CAISEKNEQYF
>TRBD2|few|TRBV27|TRBJ2-3
TGTGCCAGCAGTTTACTAGCGGGGGTAGGTGTAGATACGCAGTATTTT
CASSLLAGVGVDTQYF
>-|few|TRBV3-1|TRBJ2-7
TGTGCCAGCAGCCAAGATCACTCTTGGGAGCAGTACTTC
CASSQDHSWEQYF